The T cell receptor (beta chain) described here comes from a study of cytomegalovirus exposure and HLA in healthy donors. Trimming cost V 5 bases and J 8 bases; bases outside gene matches: 6. The CDR3 sequence is 12 residues long. The germline CDR1 and CDR2 sequences are SGHNT and YYREEE (reference sequence). Regarding this clone: Its antigen remains unknown.

Study findings and constraints: A later analysis linked a missense variant in DCLRE1C to the trimming of TCR beta V and J genes. It was only CMV serostatus that was available as immune exposure information.

The PCR had 60 Vbeta and 13 Jbeta primers. Profiling relied on immunoSEQ multiplex PCR, and the TCRdb table lists in-frame clones only, not all of them. This sample yields over 130,000 clones, of which 82% are seen a single time; 2.5% belongs to the top ten. The origin of this receptor is a male donor in good health and CMV-seronegative. The sequencing sample was made of PBMCs. The rearrangement links TRBV5-4 to TRBJ1-2, with TRBD1 matching over 7 bases. CDR3 loop: CASRGQTLGYTF. The CDR3, as DNA: TGTGCCAGCAGGGGACAGACCTTGGGCTACACCTTC.